The 30 T cell receptor beta chains presented below share a single source sample, sequenced in a study of control samples from healthy donors and cancer patients (dated by TCRdb to the early 2020s). The library was prepared using the immunoSEQ multiplex PCR assay. Held by TCRdb, this immuneACCESS table contains in-frame sequences only and omits some clones. Under half of the omission traces to an unresolved V gene where checked; the cause of the rest is unknown. The sample table contains tens of thousands of clones; only one count was recorded for around 96% of them. Around 1.9% of the sample comes from the top ten. Source material: blood. The receptor set was obtained from a woman aged 25 to 39 in good health.

This chain joins TRBV5-5 and TRBJ1-5; D unresolved. V shed 4 bases and J shed 3 bases, with 17 bases lying between them. Per the germline V gene, CDR1 is SGHKS and CDR2 is YYEKEE (reference sequence). CDR3 size: 16 residues. DNA of the CDR3: TGTGCCAGCAGCCCCTTTGGCGGCGCTAACAATCAGCCCCAGCATTTT. This encodes CASSPFGGANNQPQHF.

The rearrangement links TRBV11-2 to TRBJ2-1, with D unclear. The CDR3 loop spans 15 amino acids. Germline V CDR1 and CDR2: SGHAT, FQNNGV. V lost 5 bases to trimming and J lost 0 bases, with 11 bases between them. This chain's CDR3 is CASSRTASSYNEQFF. The CDR3 DNA is TGTGCCAGCAGCCGGACGGCGAGCTCCTACAATGAGCAGTTCTTC.

The chain joins TRBV2 to TRBJ1-5; D remains ambiguous. Trimming stripped 9 bases from V and 2 bases from J, with 11 bases between. Germline CDR1 is SNHLY and CDR2 is FYNNEI. CDR3 length: 13 residues. CDR3: CASQTVGNQPQHF. The CDR3 DNA reads as TGTGCCAGTCAGACTGTAGGCAATCAGCCCCAGCATTTT.

The chain couples TRBV10-2 to TRBJ1-2, with no clear D. V was clipped by 3 bases and J by 3 bases, with 8 bases between them. Germline values: CDR1 WSHSY, CDR2 SAAADI. This CDR3 spans 13 amino acids. The CDR3 nucleotides are TGCGCCAGCAGTGAAGGCAGAGACTATGGCTACACCTTC. Amino acids: CASSEGRDYGYTF.

The V and J genes are TRBV18 and TRBJ2-1; 10 bases map to TRBD2. The V gene end was trimmed by 3 bases and the J gene end by 7 bases; junction bases not matched to a gene: 12. Germline CDR1 KGHSH, CDR2 LQKENI. The CDR3 runs 17 residues. The DNA of the CDR3 is TGTGCCAGCTCACCCGAACAACTAGCGGGATGGGGAAATGAGCAGTTCTTC. Residues: CASSPEQLAGWGNEQFF. The whole variable domain, remainder taken from reference TRBV18 and TRBJ2-1, is NAGVMQNPRHLVRRRGQEARLRCSPMKGHSHVYWYRQLPEEGLKFMVYLQKENIIDESGMPKERFSAEFPKEGPSILRIQQVVRGDSAAYFCASSPEQLAGWGNEQFFGPGTRLTVL.

A single count supports this clone. The rearrangement uses TRBV21-1 and TRBJ1-2; the tabulated D call, TRBD1, remains unverified against the DNA. TRBV21-1 constitutes a pseudogene. The CDR3 consists of 15 residues. The CDR3 protein is CASSKQLDRGKGYTF. In DNA, the CDR3 is TGTGCCAGCAGCAAACAACTGGACAGGGGAAAAGGCTACACCTTC.

In this sample, this clone turned up once. CDR3 in DNA: TGTGCCAGCAGCCCTGCGGCAGCGGAGTCCTACGAGCAGTACTTC. Translation: CASSPAAAESYEQYF. V is TRBV7-6 and J is TRBJ2-7, with D perhaps matching TRBD2 (5 bases). V lost 5 bases and J 1 base, leaving 15 bases between the germline ends. CDR1 SGHVS and CDR2 FNYEAQ come from the germline V gene. This CDR3 region has 15 residues.

The chain uses TRBV28 and TRBJ2-7, with D possibly TRBD1 on 6 matching bases. Germline V CDR1 and CDR2: MDHEN, SYDVKM. This CDR3 is built from 16 residues. V shed 6 bases and J shed 0 bases, with 18 bases lying between them. CDR3 in DNA: TGTGCCAGCAGCCCACAGCAGGGGCGTCGCTCCTACGAGCAGTACTTC. Translating gives CASSPQQGRRSYEQYF.

V and J are TRBV9 and TRBJ2-3; 15 nucleotides line up with TRBD2. This CDR3 is 18 amino acids long. Germline V CDR1 and CDR2: SGDLS, YYNGEE. V lost 4 bases to trimming and J lost 2 bases; unmatched junction nucleotides: 8. DNA for the CDR3: TGTGCCAGCAGCTTAAGGGGACTAGCGGGAGGTTCCACAGATACGCAGTATTTT. Its protein product is CASSLRGLAGGSTDTQYF. The variable domain in full, with the rest retrieved from reference TRBV9 and TRBJ2-3, is DSGVTQTPKHLITATGQRVTLRCSPRSGDLSVYWYQQSLDQGLQFLIQYYNGEERAKGNILERFSAQQFPDLHSELNLSSLELGDSALYFCASSLRGLAGGSTDTQYFGPGTRLTVL.

The CDR3 nucleotides are TGTGCCAGCAGTGACTGGGGAACGGGCTATGGCTACACCTTC. This encodes CASSDWGTGYGYTF. The chain uses TRBV2 and TRBJ1-2; D is unresolved. The CDR3 length is 14 residues. Trimming removed 3 bases from V and 4 bases from J, with 12 bases in between. The V gene's germline CDR1 is SNHLY and CDR2 FYNNEI. The whole variable domain, remainder taken from reference TRBV2 and TRBJ1-2, is EPEVTQTPSHQVTQMGQEVILRCVPISNHLYFYWYRQILGQKVEFLVSFYNNEISEKSEIFDDQFSVERPDGSNFTLKIRSTKLEDSAMYFCASSDWGTGYGYTFGSGTRLTVV.

This sequence joins TRBV2 and TRBJ2-3; 11 bases line up with TRBD2. Unmatched junction bases numbered 12, after V lost 5 bases and J lost 2 bases. The CDR3 has 18 residues. Germline CDR1 reads SNHLY; CDR2 reads FYNNEI. The CDR3 reads CASSWEPTSGKATDTQYF. CDR3 nucleotide sequence: TGTGCCAGCAGTTGGGAGCCGACTAGCGGGAAAGCCACAGATACGCAGTATTTT. The variable domain in full, with the rest retrieved from reference TRBV2 and TRBJ2-3, is EPEVTQTPSHQVTQMGQEVILRCVPISNHLYFYWYRQILGQKVEFLVSFYNNEISEKSEIFDDQFSVERPDGSNFTLKIRSTKLEDSAMYFCASSWEPTSGKATDTQYFGPGTRLTVL.

The rearrangement joins TRBV5-1 to TRBJ1-6; D might be TRBD1 (5 bases). The germline V and J ends were trimmed by 0 bases and 8 bases, with 15 bases remaining between them. The CDR3 contains 16 residues. The V gene's germline CDR1 is SGHRS and CDR2 YFSETQ. DNA for the CDR3: TGCGCCAGCAGCTTGGTTGGACCGGGGGGAGATTCACCCCTCCACTTT. Its protein is CASSLVGPGGDSPLHF.

This chain connects TRBV2 to TRBJ2-5, with 8 bases matching TRBD2. Germline CDR1 SNHLY, CDR2 FYNNEI. This CDR3 contains 15 residues. The ends lost 8 bases at V and 4 bases at J; junction bases unmatched: 12. CDR3 residues: CASVPGGVTGETQYF. The CDR3 DNA sequence: TGTGCCAGCGTCCCGGGGGGGGTTACGGGAGAGACCCAGTACTTC.

The chain has TRBV12-3 or TRBV12-4 and TRBJ2-5, with D uncertain. V lost 4 bases, J lost 0 bases, and 3 bases lay in between. CDR3 length: 12 residues. The CDR3 spells CASSSNQETQYF. In DNA, the CDR3 is TGTGCCAGCAGTTCGAACCAAGAGACCCAGTACTTC.

This clone was detected only once. J is TRBJ1-2 and V is TRBV6-5; the D gene is possibly TRBD1 (5 bases). The ends were cut back, 1 base at V and 8 bases at J, with 20 bases in the middle. Germline lookup yields CDR1 MNHEY and CDR2 SVGAGI. This CDR3 spans 16 amino acids. The CDR3 bases are TGTGCCAGCAGTTACTTCCCCCCGGGGACGGACGGCGGCTACACCTTC. This gives the protein CASSYFPPGTDGGYTF.

V and J are TRBV5-7 and TRBJ1-1, with 7 bases lining up with TRBD1. TRBV5-7 has ORF status, its function being uncertain. J gave up 4 bases and V 3 bases, and 6 bases lay outside the gene matches. The CDR3 has 14 residues. This CDR3 is CASSCKNRGTEAFF. The DNA for the CDR3 is TGTGCCAGCAGCTGCAAAAACAGGGGCACTGAAGCTTTCTTT.

In regard to this clone: The CDR3 ends on some other residue instead of the conserved phenylalanine or tryptophan, so this is likely a read error. The DNA is omitted, as the CDR3 cannot be located on it reliably, and the CDR3 follows TCRdb's listing. The genes are TRBV21-1 and TRBJ2-6; no check of the table's D call, TRBD2, against the DNA was made. TRBV21-1 is classified as a pseudogene. A total of 11 residues make up the CDR3, ends included. The CDR3: CASPPLAGVFE.

The chain couples TRBV6-5 to TRBJ1-1; D might be TRBD1 (6 bases). The germline gives CDR1 MNHEY, CDR2 SVGAGI. This CDR3 is built from 14 residues. Trimming cost V 6 bases and J 0 bases, with 11 bases left between them. The CDR3 DNA is TGTGCCAGCAGCCCACCAGGGGTGAACACTGAAGCTTTCTTT. This sequence encodes CASSPPGVNTEAFF.

This chain uses TRBV4-2 with TRBJ2-1; 16 nucleotides line up with TRBD2. Per the germline V gene, CDR1 is LGHNA and CDR2 is YNFKEQ. The V and J ends lost 5 bases and 13 bases, in that order; junction bases with no gene match: 8. CDR3 length: 15 residues. CDR3 sequence (DNA): TGTGCCAGCAGCGACCCCGGGACTAGCGGGAGGGTTCAGTTCTTC. It codes for CASSDPGTSGRVQFF.

This clone was recorded only once. The chain joins TRBV1 to TRBJ2-1; TRBD2, the table's D call, was not compared with the DNA. TRBV1 is given as a pseudogene. The CDR3 is made up of 16 amino acids. The CDR3 here is CTSSLFSGSSYNEQFF. The CDR3 nucleotides read TGCACCAGCAGCCTTTTTAGCGGGAGCTCCTACAATGAGCAGTTCTTC.

About this clone: This sample also contains other DNA sequences that code for the same CDR3. The rearrangement uses TRBV29-1 and TRBJ2-7, with D possibly called TRBD1 or TRBD2 (5 bases each). The V and J ends lost 3 bases and 2 bases respectively, with 11 bases between them. This CDR3 spans 13 amino acids. The germline V gene has CDR1 SQVTM and CDR2 ANQGSEA. In DNA, the CDR3 is TGCAGCGTTGAGGGGACGGCGCCCTACGAGCAGTACTTC. Amino acids: CSVEGTAPYEQYF.

The chain employs TRBV29-1 and TRBJ2-7; no clear D. This CDR3 region has 10 residues. Germline lookup yields CDR1 SQVTM and CDR2 ANQGSEA. With 6 bases removed from V and 6 bases from J, the gap between germline ends came to 9 bases. CDR3 residues: CSVQVGEQYF. CDR3 bases: TGCAGCGTCCAAGTTGGCGAGCAGTACTTC.

The genes are TRBV9 and TRBJ2-5, with D possibly being TRBD2 (6 bases). V lost 0 bases to trimming and J lost 2 bases, with 11 bases between them. Germline V lookup: CDR1 SGDLS, CDR2 YYNGEE. The CDR3 contains 15 residues. CDR3 in DNA: TGTGCCAGCAGCGTAGGCGGAGGGCCTCAAGAGACCCAGTACTTC. Translation: CASSVGGGPQETQYF. The full variable domain, with the rest looked up from reference TRBV9 and TRBJ2-5, is DSGVTQTPKHLITATGQRVTLRCSPRSGDLSVYWYQQSLDQGLQFLIQYYNGEERAKGNILERFSAQQFPDLHSELNLSSLELGDSALYFCASSVGGGPQETQYFGPGTRLLVL.

This chain joins TRBV9 and TRBJ2-1, with 11 bases aligning to TRBD2. The CDR3 contains 15 residues. Trimming took 4 bases from V and 8 from J; bases not matched to a gene: 8. Germline V gene sequence: CDR1 SGDLS, CDR2 YYNGEE. CDR3 sequence: CASSPRLAGNDEQFF. The DNA for the CDR3 is TGTGCCAGCAGCCCGAGACTAGCGGGAAACGATGAGCAGTTCTTC.

The chain is built from TRBV29-1 and TRBJ2-5, with 12 bases identical to TRBD2. Unmatched junction bases numbered 4, after V lost 2 bases and J lost 3 bases. This CDR3 has 15 amino acids. CDR1 SQVTM and CDR2 ANQGSEA come from the germline V gene. CDR3 bases: TGCAGCGTTGAAACAACTAGCGGGAGGAAAGAGACCCAGTACTTC. Amino acid sequence: CSVETTSGRKETQYF.

The rearrangement uses TRBV28 and TRBJ2-7, with 8 bases matching TRBD2. The CDR3 covers 15 residues. With V trimmed by 0 bases and J by 5 bases, 6 bases remained unmatched. Germline CDR1 reads MDHEN; CDR2 reads SYDVKM. The CDR3 DNA is TGTGCCAGCAGTTTATGGACGGGAGGGCCCCACGAGCAGTACTTC. Its protein product is CASSLWTGGPHEQYF.

The chain combines TRBV15 with TRBJ1-1; TRBD1 aligns across 7 bases. The CDR3 has 12 residues. Trimming at V came to 3 bases and at J to 11 bases, leaving 6 bases not matched to a gene. Germline CDR1 and CDR2: LNHNV and YYDKDF (reference sequence). CDR3 in amino acids: CATSRATGPAFF. The CDR3 DNA reads TGTGCCACCAGCAGGGCGACAGGGCCGGCTTTCTTT. Full variable domain (remainder filled in from reference TRBV15 and TRBJ1-1): DAMVIQNPRYQVTQFGKPVTLSCSQTLNHNVMYWYQQKSSQAPKLLFHYYDKDFNNEADTPDNFQSRRPNTSFCFLDIRSPGLGDTAMYLCATSRATGPAFFGQGTRLTVV.

The chain combines TRBV6-1 with TRBJ2-7, with 9 positions matching TRBD1. CDR1 MNHNS and CDR2 SASEGT come from the germline V gene. There are 16 residues in the CDR3. The V gene end was trimmed by 0 bases and the J gene end by 6 bases; junction bases not matched to a gene: 9. CDR3 nucleotides: TGTGCCAGCAGTGAAGCGCTGGGACAGGGATTCTCCGAGCAGTACTTC. Translating it yields CASSEALGQGFSEQYF.

This sequence joins TRBV28 and TRBJ1-5; 7 bases are shared with TRBD1. In germline, CDR1 is MDHEN, CDR2 SYDVKM. This CDR3 is 15 amino acids long. V shed 6 bases, J shed 2 bases, and the junction held 7 bases outside the gene matches. The CDR3 region is CASSYRGLGNQPQHF. As DNA, the CDR3 is TGTGCCAGCAGCTACAGGGGTCTTGGCAATCAGCCCCAGCATTTT.

The chain combines TRBV4-1 with TRBJ2-3; 10 bases are a match to TRBD2. This CDR3 is built from 19 residues. From germline, CDR1 is MGHRA and CDR2 YSYEKL. Germline trimming cut 1 base from V and 3 bases from J; bases unmatched to any gene: 13. In nucleotides, the CDR3 is TGCGCCAGCAGCCAAGGGCCTCTCCAGCGGGAGGGCCTAACAGATACGCAGTATTTT. This codes for CASSQGPLQREGLTDTQYF.